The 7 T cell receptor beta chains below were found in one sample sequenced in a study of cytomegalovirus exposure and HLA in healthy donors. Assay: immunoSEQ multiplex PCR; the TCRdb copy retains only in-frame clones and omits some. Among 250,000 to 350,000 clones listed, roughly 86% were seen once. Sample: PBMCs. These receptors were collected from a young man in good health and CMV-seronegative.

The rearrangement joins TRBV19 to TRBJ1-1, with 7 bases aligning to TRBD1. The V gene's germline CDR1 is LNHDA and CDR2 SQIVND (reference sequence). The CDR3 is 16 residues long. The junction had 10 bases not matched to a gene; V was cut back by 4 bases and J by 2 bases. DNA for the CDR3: TGTGCCAGTAGTACCCCGAAGGGACAGAGAAACACTGAAGCTTTCTTT. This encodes CASSTPKGQRNTEAFF.

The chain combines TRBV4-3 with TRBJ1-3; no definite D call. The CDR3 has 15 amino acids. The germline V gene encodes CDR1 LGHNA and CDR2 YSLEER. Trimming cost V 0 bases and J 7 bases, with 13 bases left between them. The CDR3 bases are TGCGCCAGCAGCCAAGAATGGCTCGGCGGGAACACCATATATTTT. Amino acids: CASSQEWLGGNTIYF.

The CDR3 region is CASSLPGQGAVNEQYF. The CDR3 DNA sequence: TGTGCCAGCAGCCTCCCAGGACAGGGTGCTGTGAACGAGCAGTACTTC. The V and J genes are TRBV11-2 and TRBJ2-7, with 8 positions matching TRBD1. J gave up 5 bases and V 5 bases, and 14 bases lay outside the gene matches. This CDR3 spans 16 amino acids. CDR1 is SGHAT and CDR2 is FQNNGV in the germline V gene. Variable domain in full (rest from reference TRBV11-2 and TRBJ2-7): EAGVAQSPRYKIIEKRQSVAFWCNPISGHATLYWYQQILGQGPKLLIQFQNNGVVDDSQLPKDRFSAERLKGVDSTLKIQPAKLEDSAVYLCASSLPGQGAVNEQYFGPGTRLTVT.

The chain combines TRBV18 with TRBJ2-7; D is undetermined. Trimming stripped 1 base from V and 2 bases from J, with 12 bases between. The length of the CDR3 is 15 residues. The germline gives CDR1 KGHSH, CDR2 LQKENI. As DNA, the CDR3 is TGTGCCAGCTCACCACTTTCAGACAAAGCCTACGAGCAGTACTTC. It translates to CASSPLSDKAYEQYF. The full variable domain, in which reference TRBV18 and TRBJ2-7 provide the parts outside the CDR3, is NAGVMQNPRHLVRRRGQEARLRCSPMKGHSHVYWYRQLPEEGLKFMVYLQKENIIDESGMPKERFSAEFPKEGPSILRIQQVVRGDSAAYFCASSPLSDKAYEQYFGPGTRLTVT.

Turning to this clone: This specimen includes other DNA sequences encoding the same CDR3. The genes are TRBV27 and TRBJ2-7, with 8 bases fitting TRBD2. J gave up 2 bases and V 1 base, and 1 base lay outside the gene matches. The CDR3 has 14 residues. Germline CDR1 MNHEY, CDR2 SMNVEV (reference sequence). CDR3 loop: CASSLYGGAYEQYF. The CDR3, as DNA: TGTGCCAGCAGTTTATACGGGGGGGCCTACGAGCAGTACTTC.

Written as DNA, the CDR3 is TGTGCCACCAGCTCACAGGACACTACCGGGGAGCTGTTTTTT. Its translation: CATSSQDTTGELFF. The chain links TRBV15 to TRBJ2-2; TRBD1 might be the D (5 bases). This CDR3 region has 14 residues. V lost 5 bases and J lost 5, with 12 bases in between. Per the germline V gene, CDR1 is LNHNV and CDR2 is YYDKDF (reference sequence).

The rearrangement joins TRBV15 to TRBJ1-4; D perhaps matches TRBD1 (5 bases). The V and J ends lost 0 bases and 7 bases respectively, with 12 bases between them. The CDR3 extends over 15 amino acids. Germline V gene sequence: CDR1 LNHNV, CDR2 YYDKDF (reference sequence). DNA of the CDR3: TGTGCCACCAGCAGAGAAAGGGGACTCGGTGAAAAACTGTTTTTT. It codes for CATSRERGLGEKLFF.